This T cell receptor (beta chain) was retrieved from a study of cytomegalovirus exposure and HLA in healthy donors (dated by TCRdb to 2016 to 2017). For context, the study as a whole: A later analysis indicated that the 95 to 150 validation repertoires were generated on the platform also employed for the 600 to 750 repertoires of the first cohort. A separate validation cohort of 100 to 150 different subjects was used in addition to the 666-subject first cohort. The study aimed to test whether cataloging public T cell receptors could reveal signatures of past pathogen exposure. High-throughput TCR immunosequencing, statistical association of individual TCRs with disease status, and machine learning were combined to predict cytomegalovirus infection status. Overall results and qualifications from the work: A few of the identified cytomegalovirus-associated TCR beta chains were confirmed in vitro to be specific for cytomegalovirus antigens. All 120 or so repertoires were used to score co-occurrence in the validation cohort in a later analysis, because that analysis had no HLA typing for the cohort. The authors suggested that the approach could potentially be extended to other disease states and immunological phenotypes. Cytomegalovirus status was reported to be diagnosed by the classifier with high specificity and sensitivity in both the original and validation cohorts. Most TCR sequences were seen in very few donors, while some public TCRs were found in many individuals. In the study, approximately 150 TCR beta chains were listed as associated with cytomegalovirus. Of the cluster scores, approximately 95% were above 0 in a later analysis, which found that TCRs clustered in the first cohort also tended to co-occur in the roughly 130 validation repertoires.

The library was produced with the immunoSEQ multiplex PCR assay. Per the authors' processing: A statistical classification framework was built for diagnosing cytomegalovirus status from the catalog of TCR beta chain sequences. TCRdb carries this immuneACCESS record with in-frame sequences only. Its versions omit some clonotypes, under half of them owing to an unresolved V gene in the studies checked, with the rest unexplained. That table is the source of V, J and clone size, and D and trimming were worked out from the DNA. In all, the sample holds about 360,000 clones, and about nine tenths of those were seen once. The ten top clones hold 0.65% to 0.95% of the sample. The donors were included in the validation cohort of roughly 120 subjects, a group kept apart from the roughly 670-subject first cohort. In regard to this clone: Its antigen is unknown. No base-level quality is on record; no much larger clone is a single base apart.

CDR1 and CDR2 were assigned from the germline V gene as MGHRA and YSYEKL. V is clipped by 0 bases and J by 7 bases, and the sequence between their germline boundaries is 12 bases long. Counted from cysteine to phenylalanine, this CDR3 has 14 amino acids. Solely the CDR3 DNA is kept, with 42 bases framed from the first base. The chain is encoded by TRBV4-1 joined to TRBJ1-1; possibly the D gene is TRBD1, per 6 matching bases. The material sequenced was PBMCs. The sequence was obtained from a woman aged 18-29 years in good health and CMV-seronegative. The encoded CDR3 is CASSQDRTGYEAFF. The nucleotide sequence is given as TGCGCCAGCAGCCAAGATAGAACAGGGTATGAAGCTTTCTTT.